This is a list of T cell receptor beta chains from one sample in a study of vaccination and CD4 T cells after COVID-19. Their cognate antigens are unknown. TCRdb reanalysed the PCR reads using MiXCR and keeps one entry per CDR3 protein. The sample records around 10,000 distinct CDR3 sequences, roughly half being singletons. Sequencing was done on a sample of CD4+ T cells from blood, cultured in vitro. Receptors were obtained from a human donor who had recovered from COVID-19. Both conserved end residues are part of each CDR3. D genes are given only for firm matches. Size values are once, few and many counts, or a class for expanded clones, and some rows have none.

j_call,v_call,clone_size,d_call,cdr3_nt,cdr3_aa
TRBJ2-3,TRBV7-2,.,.,TGTGCCAGCAGCTCCTACACAGATACGCAGTATTTT,CASSSYTDTQYF
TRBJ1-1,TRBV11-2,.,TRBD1,TGTGCCAGCAGCTTAGGTGGGACAGGGGGATCGGGAGCTTTCTTT,CASSLGGTGGSGAFF
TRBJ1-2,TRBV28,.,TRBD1,TGTGCCAGCAGTCCGCTCGGGACAGGGGCTCACTATGGCTACACCTTC,CASSPLGTGAHYGYTF
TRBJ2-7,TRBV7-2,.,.,TGTGCCAGCAGCCACAGAGGGGGGAGGGAGGGTCTAAGGCAGTACTTC,CASSHRGGREGLRQYF
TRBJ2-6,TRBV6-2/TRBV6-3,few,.,TGTGCCACTGGAGAGGCCTGGAGGGCCAACGTCCTGACTTTC,CATGEAWRANVLTF
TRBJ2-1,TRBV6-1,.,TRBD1,TGTGCCAGCACCGACAGGGTTTCCTACAATGAGCAGTTCTTC,CASTDRVSYNEQFF
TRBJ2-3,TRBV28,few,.,TGTGCCAGCAGTTTGAGGGCGGGACCTAGCACAGATACGCAGTATTTT,CASSLRAGPSTDTQYF
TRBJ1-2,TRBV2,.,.,TGTGCCAGCAGTCTACAGGGTTGGAGGAGCTACACCTTC,CASSLQGWRSYTF
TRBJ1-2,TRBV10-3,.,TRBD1,TGTACCATCAGTGAGTCCGGGACAGGGGTTTATGGCTACACCTTC,CTISESGTGVYGYTF
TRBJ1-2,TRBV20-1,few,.,TGCAGTGCTCAACTACCGGGACGGACCGGTGGCTACACCTTC,CSAQLPGRTGGYTF
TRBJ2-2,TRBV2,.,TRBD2,TGTGCCAGCAGCGGGACTATAACCGGGGGGCTGTTTTTT,CASSGTITGGLFF
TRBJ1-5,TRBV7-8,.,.,TGTGCCAGCAGCTTGGGGGCGGGGCTCGGCAATCAGCCCCAGCATTTT,CASSLGAGLGNQPQHF
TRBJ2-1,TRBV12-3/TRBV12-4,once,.,TGTGCCATCACGGGGGCCTACAATGAGCAGTTCTTC,CAITGAYNEQFF
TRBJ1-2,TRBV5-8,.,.,TGTGCCAGCAGCTGGCCCGGGGGTTGGGGCTACACCTTC,CASSWPGGWGYTF
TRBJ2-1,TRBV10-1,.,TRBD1,TGCGCCAGCAGTAAGACCAGGGGGCAGGCCAATGAGCAGTTCTTC,CASSKTRGQANEQFF
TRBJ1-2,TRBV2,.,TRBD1,TGTGCCAGCAGTGAAAGGAGGACAGGGAACTATGGCTACACCTTC,CASSERRTGNYGYTF
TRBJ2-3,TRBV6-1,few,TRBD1,TGTGCCAGCAGCTTGACAGGGGTCACAGATACGCAGTATTTT,CASSLTGVTDTQYF
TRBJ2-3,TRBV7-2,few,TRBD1,TGTGCCAGCACTCGACAGGGTAGCACAGATACGCAGTATTTT,CASTRQGSTDTQYF
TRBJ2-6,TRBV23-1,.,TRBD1,TGCGCCAGCAGTCTGGTCGACAGGGTAGGCTCTGGGGCCAACGTCCTGACTTTC,CASSLVDRVGSGANVLTF
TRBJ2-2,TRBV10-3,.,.,TGTGCCATCAGTGAGGGTCGGCAGAGCGCGAACACCGGGGAGCTGTTTTTT,CAISEGRQSANTGELFF
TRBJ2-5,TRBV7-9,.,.,TGTGCCAGCTCAATTCTCAAGACTAGGCAAGAGACCCAGTACTTC,CASSILKTRQETQYF
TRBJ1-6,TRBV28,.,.,TGTGCCAGCAGTTTATACGGGTCACCCCTCCACTTT,CASSLYGSPLHF
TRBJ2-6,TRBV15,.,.,TGTGCCACCGGGGCGTGGGATCGGGCCAACGTCCTGACTTTC,CATGAWDRANVLTF
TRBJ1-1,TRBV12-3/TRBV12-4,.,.,TGTGCCAGCAGTAGGACAGTGAACACTGAAGCTTTCTTT,CASSRTVNTEAFF
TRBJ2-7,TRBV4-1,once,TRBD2,TGCGCCAGCAGCCGAGGGACTAGCGGGAGTGGGGAGCAGTACTTC,CASSRGTSGSGEQYF
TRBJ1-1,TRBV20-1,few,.,TGCAGTGCTAGAGCGGGAGGTCGGAACACTGAAGCTTTCTTT,CSARAGGRNTEAFF
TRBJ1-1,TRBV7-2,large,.,TGTGCCAGCAGCGTTAAGGAAACTGAAGCTTTCTTT,CASSVKETEAFF
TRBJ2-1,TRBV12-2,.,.,TGTGCAAGTCGCTTACCTAGCGGGAGTGAGGAGCAGTTCTTC,CASRLPSGSEEQFF
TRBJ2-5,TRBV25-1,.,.,TGTGCCAGCAGTGACCTCGACAGGGGAGGGGAGACCCAGTACTTC,CASSDLDRGGETQYF
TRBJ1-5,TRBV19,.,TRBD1,TGTGCCAGTAGGGCTGATATAACACAGGGGGCGTACAATCAGCCCCAGCATTTT,CASRADITQGAYNQPQHF
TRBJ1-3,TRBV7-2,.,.,TGTGCCAGCAGCTTAGTGGTCTACTACTCTGGAAACACCATATATTTT,CASSLVVYYSGNTIYF
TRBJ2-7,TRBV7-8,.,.,TGTGCCAGCAGCCACTATGGGGTCGACTACGAGCAGTACTTC,CASSHYGVDYEQYF
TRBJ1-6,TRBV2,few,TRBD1,TGTGCCGGACGACAGGGGGTCTCCGGGGCTTCACCCCTCCACTTT,CAGRQGVSGASPLHF
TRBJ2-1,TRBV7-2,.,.,TGTGCCAGCAGCATTAGGGTACTAGGGCCCAAGTACAATGAGCAGTTCTTC,CASSIRVLGPKYNEQFF
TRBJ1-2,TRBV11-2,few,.,TGTGCCAGCAGCGCAATCAGGGGTAGCTATGGCTACACCTTC,CASSAIRGSYGYTF
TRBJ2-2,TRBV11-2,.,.,TGTGCCAGCAGCTTAGGGGACCCGGTCATGAGGCTGTTTTTT,CASSLGDPVMRLFF
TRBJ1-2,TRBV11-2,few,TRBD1,TGTGCCAGCAGCCTATGGGGACAGGGAGAAGCTGGCTACACCTTC,CASSLWGQGEAGYTF